The rows below give T cell receptor beta chains drawn from one sample of a study of control samples from healthy donors and cancer patients. Data came from immunoSEQ multiplex PCR; TCRdb stores just in-frame clones and leaves some out. The profile shows around 80,000 clones, around 92% of them singletons. Source material: blood. These receptors were obtained from a man in his fifties or sixties in good health. The CDR3 runs from the conserved cysteine through the conserved F or W. A D gene is named only where the DNA matches it firmly. Clone size is given for some rows only: seen once, a few or many times, or a class if the clone is expanded.

abundance,v_gene,d_gene,len,CDR3aa
-,TRBV6-6,TRBD1,14,CASTQTGIATEAFF
-,TRBV19,-,11,CASSSGSTIYF
-,TRBV30,-,13,CAWSAYGNQPQHF
-,TRBV28,-,16,CASSLSDLSRKTEAFF
-,TRBV5-4,-,12,CASSAQGQPQHF
medium-sized,TRBV6-5,-,12,CASSQVPYEQYF
-,TRBV29-1,-,12,CSVDKGETEAFF
-,TRBV11-2,-,14,CASSLPGHGNTIYF
-,TRBV3-1/TRBV3-2,TRBD1,16,CASSLGTGRTNQPQHF
medium-sized,TRBV15,TRBD1,14,CATSTGDHTGELFF
-,TRBV7-9,-,14,CASSLARNNSPLHF
-,TRBV5-1,TRBD1,14,CASSLQGIGEKLFF
-,TRBV6-2/TRBV6-3,TRBD1,14,CASSIGQGSYGYTF
once,TRBV5-6,-,15,CASSLVARMNTEAFF
-,TRBV5-4,TRBD1,16,CASSLYRDRGNSPLHF
-,TRBV14,-,14,CASRETGRGPEQYF
-,TRBV18,-,15,CASSPPGQGGTEAFF
-,TRBV6-5,-,12,CASSRYQETQYF